The clone carrying this T cell receptor (beta chain) is classed as large. The antigen is not known. The data were obtained in a study of T cell repertoires in aging, cancer and after chemotherapy. Study in general: Six age groups, ranging from 30 or younger to 70 or older, included the donors. Paired samples before and after chemotherapy came from glioblastoma patients receiving temozolomide-based therapy.

Rearranged V-D-J TRB sequences were amplified with a mixed TRB-A/B primer pool. TCRdb reanalysed the multiplex PCR reads using MiXCR and keeps one entry per CDR3 protein. The table includes a few thousand distinct CDR3 sequences, less than 35% detected once. CDR1 SQVTM and CDR2 ANQGSEA come from the germline V gene. V was clipped by 7 bases and J by 0 bases, with 16 bases between them. The CDR3 spans 14 residues. Peripheral blood genomic DNA, not sorted cells or RNA, was the template. Study conclusions and caveats: Compared with age-matched healthy donors, untreated hematological or solid cancer patients showed higher blood TCR clonality. Rebound thymic output was suggested by rising median generation probability during chemotherapy in each cancer cohort.

The V call is TRBV29-1, the J call TRBJ2-7; TRBD1 or TRBD2 may be the D gene (5 bases each). The TCR sequence derives from a human donor with a solid tumor. The material sequenced was blood. CDR3 nucleotides: TGCAGCGCTAGGGACCGAGAAAGCTCCTACGAGCAGTACTTC. This sequence encodes CSARDRESSYEQYF.